This section outlines one TCR beta chain sequence together with its context. This sample was taken from a study of blood T cell repertoires in COVID-19. This CDR3 has 13 amino acids. J was trimmed by 4 bases and V by 4 bases; bases with no gene match: 2. Here immunoSEQ multiplex PCR was the method, and the copy in TCRdb shows in-frame clones only, minus some. The repertoire includes more than 95,000 clones, around 80% of them detected once, and 5.5% to 6% sits in the top ten. The TCR was taken from a man aged 80 or over with active or convalescent COVID-19. The V call is TRBV12-3 or TRBV12-4, the J call TRBJ2-5; TRBD1 matches 8 bases. The sequencing input was peripheral blood. The CDR3 region is CASSSGGPETQYF. The CDR3 region has the DNA TGTGCCAGCAGTTCAGGGGGCCCAGAGACCCAGTACTTC.